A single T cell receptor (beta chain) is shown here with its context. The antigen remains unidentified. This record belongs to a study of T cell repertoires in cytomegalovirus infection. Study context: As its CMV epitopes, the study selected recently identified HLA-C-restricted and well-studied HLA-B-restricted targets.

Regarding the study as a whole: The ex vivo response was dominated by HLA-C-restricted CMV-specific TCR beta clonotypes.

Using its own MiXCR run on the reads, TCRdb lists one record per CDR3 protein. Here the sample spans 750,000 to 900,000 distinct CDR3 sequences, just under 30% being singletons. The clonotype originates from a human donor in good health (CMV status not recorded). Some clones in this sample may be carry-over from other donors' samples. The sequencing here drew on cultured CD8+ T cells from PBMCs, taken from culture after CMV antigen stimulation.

CDR3 DNA sequence: TGCGCCAGCAGCCAAGGGCCCGATGGTCAGCCCCAGCATTTT. Translation: CASSQGPDGQPQHF. The gene calls are TRBV4-1 and TRBJ1-5; D call uncertain. This CDR3 comprises 14 residues. V dropped 1 base and J dropped 6 bases, with 10 bases sitting between them. Germline V gene data show CDR1 as MGHRA and CDR2 as YSYEKL.